This TCR beta chain is drawn from a study of blood T cell repertoires in COVID-19. Study in general: Researchers got acute and convalescent COVID-19 samples from the United States, Italy and Spain. PBMCs, B-cell-depleted T cells, or T cells provided the cDNA or gDNA that made up the material.

This CDR3 has 16 amino acids. Germline CDR1 is SGHTA and CDR2 is FQGTGA. Trimming left V 5 bases short and J 5 bases short, with 22 bases between. Per the original methods: The authors estimated nucleated cell counts from reference gene primer amplification. Clones were sequenced by immunoSEQ multiplex PCR, and TCRdb holds only the in-frame ones, with some missing. D and trimming come from the DNA, and the V and J calls and clone size come from that table. The table has some 150,000 clones, about 89% seen once; the top ten hold less than 3.5%. This TCR came from a man in his 70s with acute or convalescent COVID-19. Material: peripheral blood. This chain joins TRBV7-3 and TRBJ2-7; possibly TRBD2 for D (5 bases). CDR3 DNA sequence: TGTGCCAGCAGCCGGGGTCCGGGTGGCGTAGGTGACGAGCAGTACTTC. It is translated as CASSRGPGGVGDEQYF.